A single sample gave rise to the 11 T cell receptor beta chains below, sequenced in a study of molecular identifiers for immune sequencing clone quantification. TCRdb passed the PCR reads through MiXCR, listing each CDR3 protein once. The sample holds over 600,000 distinct CDR3 sequences; nearly 20% are singletons and the top ten take roughly 0.83%. The sample comprised naive CD8+ T cells from blood, with Jurkat cell RNA spiked in. Subset in this sample: FACS-sorted CD8+CD4-CCR7+CD45RA+ naive T cells. The receptors here all came from a human donor in good health. Some libraries in this study had Jurkat cell RNA spiked in.

This clonotype was observed many times. The chain employs TRBV28 and TRBJ2-5; D might be TRBD2 (6 bases). CDR3 length equals 17 residues. The germline V gene encodes CDR1 MDHEN and CDR2 SYDVKM. Trimming left V 2 bases short and J 1 base short, with 17 bases between. The CDR3 loop is CASSLGPGPSAQETQYF. DNA for the CDR3: TGTGCCAGCAGTTTAGGCCCGGGGCCTAGCGCCCAAGAGACCCAGTACTTC.

This clonotype was seen repeatedly, ten times or more. V is TRBV4-3 and J is TRBJ2-7; 7 positions match TRBD1. The trim removed 0 bases at V and 4 bases at J, leaving 6 bases unmatched. The germline V gene has CDR1 LGHNA and CDR2 YSLEER. The CDR3 runs 15 residues. The CDR3 DNA follows: TGCGCCAGCAGCCAAGATAGGGGGCTATTTTACGAGCAGTACTTC. Translated: CASSQDRGLFYEQYF.

This clonotype showed up many times. The chain has TRBV28 and TRBJ1-2; 7 nucleotides match TRBD1. V lost 5 bases to trimming and J lost 1 base; unmatched junction nucleotides: 16. The CDR3 is 18 residues long. The germline CDR1 and CDR2 sequences are MDHEN and SYDVKM. The CDR3 DNA is TGTGCCAGCAGTCCGTCCGGGACAGCTTCACTTATTAACTATGGCTACACCTTC. Protein: CASSPSGTASLINYGYTF.

The table lists this clonotype with many counts. The chain joins TRBV7-9 to TRBJ2-7, with 11 positions matching TRBD1. J gave up 2 bases and V 7 bases, and 10 bases lay outside the gene matches. Germline assignment: CDR1 SEHNR and CDR2 FQNEAQ (reference sequence). This CDR3 has 16 amino acids. Written as DNA, the CDR3 is TGTGCCAGCAACAACCCCGGGACAGGGGGGGCCTACGAGCAGTACTTC. As protein: CASNNPGTGGAYEQYF.

This clonotype has a count of ten or more. The V call is TRBV12-3 or TRBV12-4, the J call TRBJ2-1, with 10 bases fitting TRBD1. This CDR3 spans 15 amino acids. The junction had 7 bases not matched to a gene; V was cut back by 5 bases and J by 6 bases. CDR3 loop: CASSPRDRGSNEQFF. The CDR3 nucleotides are TGTGCCAGCAGTCCCCGGGACAGGGGAAGCAATGAGCAGTTCTTC.

This clonotype was observed a few times. The chain employs TRBV29-1 and TRBJ2-1, with 9 bases matching TRBD2. The CDR3 sequence is 16 residues long. V lost 3 bases, J lost 4 bases, and 10 bases stayed unmatched. Germline CDR1 reads SQVTM; CDR2 reads ANQGSEA. The DNA of the CDR3 is TGCAGCGTTGAGGCTAGCGGGGAACCGGGGTACAATGAGCAGTTCTTC. Translating it yields CSVEASGEPGYNEQFF.

This clonotype has more than one count but fewer than ten. The chain couples TRBV5-1 to TRBJ1-1; weak D call: TRBD1 (6 bases). The length of the CDR3 is 15 residues. The germline V gene has CDR1 SGHRS and CDR2 YFSETQ. The V end was cut by 5 bases, the J end by 2 bases, with 16 bases between. CDR3 residues: CASSRSGADNTEAFF. CDR3 coding DNA: TGCGCCAGCAGTCGATCGGGGGCGGACAACACTGAAGCTTTCTTT.

There are many counts of this clonotype. The J gene is TRBJ2-7, the V gene TRBV4-3; D is unclear. The CDR3 loop spans 15 amino acids. Trimming left V 0 bases short and J 0 bases short, with 9 bases between. Germline-derived CDR1 and CDR2 are LGHNA and YSLEER. CDR3 protein: CASSQDWASSYEQYF. The CDR3 DNA sequence: TGCGCCAGCAGCCAAGATTGGGCTAGCTCCTACGAGCAGTACTTC.

The chain recombines TRBV2 with TRBJ2-1; no clear D gene. Germline V gives CDR1 SNHLY, CDR2 FYNNEI. Trimming removed 6 bases at V and 7 bases at J, with 10 bases between. This CDR3 is built from 12 residues. The CDR3 nucleotides are TGTGCCAGCAGGGGTGAATCAAATGAGCAGTTCTTC. Translating gives CASRGESNEQFF.

This clonotype was detected many times. The chain carries TRBV7-9 and TRBJ1-5; D not certain. V was trimmed by 0 bases and J by 6 bases, leaving 3 bases between them. There are 12 residues in the CDR3. From germline, CDR1 is SEHNR and CDR2 FQNEAQ (reference sequence). The CDR3 loop reads CASSLAGQPQHF. The CDR3 nucleotides are TGTGCCAGCAGCTTAGCCGGTCAGCCCCAGCATTTT.

This clonotype was counted ten times or more. V gene TRBV24-1 combines with J gene TRBJ2-3; D perhaps matches TRBD2 (5 bases). CDR3 length equals 19 residues. CDR1 and CDR2 from the germline V gene are KGHDR and SFDVKD. Trimming shortened V by 3 bases and J by 4 bases, and 25 bases separated the two germline ends. CDR3 DNA: TGTGCCACCAGTGATCTCAGCCCCCGGGGAGAGGAGTTAGCAGATACGCAGTATTTT. As protein: CATSDLSPRGEELADTQYF.